The 20 T cell receptor beta chains presented below share a single source sample, sequenced in a study of T-cell memory formation after mild COVID-19. MiXCR was run by TCRdb on the 5' RACE reads, yielding one entry per CDR3 protein. The table shows fewer than 350,000 distinct CDR3 sequences, with approximately 8% occurring only once. Sequencing was performed on PBMCs or a T cell subset sorted from them (not recorded which). The receptors originated from a man aged 18 to 29 who had mild COVID-19 (a few samples of this study predate the infection). Cell type and time point are not known.

This clonotype was recorded a few times. V is TRBV10-3 and J is TRBJ1-2, with unresolved D. V was cut by 3 bases and J by 1 base, with 18 bases left in between. The germline CDR1 and CDR2 sequences are ENHRY and SYGVKD. The CDR3 runs to 17 residues. The CDR3, as DNA: TGTGCCATCAGTGACCGAGACCTTCCGCTTGATAACTATGGCTACACCTTC. It translates to CAISDRDLPLDNYGYTF.

The CDR3 region is CAKPGLAGTYEQYV. As DNA, the CDR3 is TGTGCCAAGCCCGGACTAGCGGGAACCTACGAGCAGTACGTC. V and J are TRBV6-4 and TRBJ2-7; TRBD2 matches at 12 bases. Looked up from germline, CDR1 is MRHNA and CDR2 is SNTAGT. The length of the CDR3 is 14 residues. The trim removed 10 bases at V and 2 bases at J, leaving 6 bases unmatched.

The chain carries TRBV5-4 and TRBJ1-1; no reliable D call. This CDR3 region has 13 residues. Germline V CDR1 and CDR2: SGHNT, YYREEE (reference sequence). Trimming pared 2 bases from V and 1 base from J, leaving 6 bases between. CDR3: CASSFVENTEAFF. The CDR3 DNA follows: TGTGCCAGCAGCTTTGTGGAGAACACTGAAGCTTTCTTT.

This clonotype has a count of ten or more. This rearrangement joins TRBV12-3 or TRBV12-4 to TRBJ2-5; D unclear. The V and J ends lost 3 bases and 4 bases respectively, with 6 bases between them. The CDR3 runs to 12 residues. CDR3 coding DNA: TGTGCCAGCAGTTTGATGGGAGAGACCCAGTACTTC. Protein sequence: CASSLMGETQYF.

This clonotype has at least ten counts. The chain employs TRBV6-6 and TRBJ2-5; the D gene is possibly TRBD2 (6 bases). The ends were cut back, 7 bases at V and 3 bases at J, with 9 bases in the middle. The CDR3 is 12 residues long. Germline CDR1 is MNHNY and CDR2 is SVGAGI (reference sequence). DNA of the CDR3: TGTGCCAGCACCGGGGGAGAAGAGACCCAGTACTTC. Translating it yields CASTGGEETQYF.

The chain carries TRBV3-1 and TRBJ2-3; D is undetermined. The germline V gene has CDR1 LGHDT and CDR2 YNNKEL (reference sequence). The CDR3 totals 15 residues. Trimming stripped 4 bases from V and 2 bases from J, with 13 bases between. The CDR3 reads CASSPSGFFTDTQYF. As DNA, the CDR3 is TGTGCCAGCAGCCCATCCGGGTTTTTCACAGATACGCAGTATTTT.

The chain recombines TRBV20-1 with TRBJ2-2; the match to TRBD2 covers 8 bases. Germline V gene sequence: CDR1 DFQATT, CDR2 SNEGSKA (reference sequence). The CDR3 is 13 amino acids. CDR3 loop: CRAGGPNTGELFF. CDR3 sequence (DNA): TGCAGGGCGGGGGGACCGAACACCGGGGAGCTGTTTTTT.

This clonotype appeared a few times. The chain carries TRBV6-2 or TRBV6-3 and TRBJ1-1; D possibly corresponds to TRBD1 (5 bases). V was clipped by 6 bases and J by 0 bases, with 17 bases between them. CDR1 is MNHEY and CDR2 is SVGEGT in the germline V gene. This CDR3 region has 16 residues. CDR3 nucleotides: TGTGCCAGCAGGAACGGGGCAACCCTGATGAACACTGAAGCTTTCTTT. Protein: CASRNGATLMNTEAFF.

The rearrangement joins TRBV20-1 to TRBJ2-3; tentatively, D is TRBD1 or TRBD2 (7 bases each). V was cut by 6 bases and J by 5 bases, with 18 bases left in between. This CDR3 has 14 amino acids. CDR1 and CDR2 from the germline V gene are DFQATT and SNEGSKA (reference sequence). The CDR3 DNA is TGCAGTGCCAACCTTGGGAGGGGGCTAGATACGCAGTATTTT. Protein sequence: CSANLGRGLDTQYF.

CDR3 loop: CASSLDRGGYGYTF. The CDR3 coding sequence is TGTGCCAGCAGCCTCGACAGGGGAGGGTATGGCTACACCTTC. The chain uses TRBV16 and TRBJ1-2, with 8 bases that match TRBD1. The CDR3 contains 14 residues. CDR1 and CDR2 from the germline V gene are KGHSY and FQNENV. V trimming: 4 bases; J trimming: 5 bases; junction bases outside the gene matches: 6.

This chain uses TRBV5-1 with TRBJ2-5; no firm D call. Trimming pared 1 base from V and 4 bases from J, leaving 8 bases between. There are 13 residues in the CDR3. Germline V gene sequence: CDR1 SGHRS, CDR2 YFSETQ. The CDR3 DNA reads TGCGCCAGCAGCTTGAAAAGGCGAGAGACCCAGTACTTC. Amino acid sequence: CASSLKRRETQYF.

In its sample, this clonotype was seen a few times. This chain links TRBV9 with TRBJ2-1, with TRBD2 as a possible D gene (7 bases). Germline values: CDR1 SGDLS, CDR2 YYNGEE. The CDR3 is made up of 14 amino acids. Between the trimmed V and J ends, which lost 3 bases and 5 bases, there was a span of 12 bases. The CDR3 is CASSDSGGNNEQFF. The CDR3 DNA follows: TGTGCCAGCAGCGATTCGGGGGGCAACAATGAGCAGTTCTTC.

This clonotype was detected ten times or more. V and J are TRBV23-1 and TRBJ1-1; 7 positions match TRBD1. TRBV23-1 is given ORF status, its function remaining uncertain. The ends lost 4 bases at V and 10 bases at J; junction bases unmatched: 18. There are 16 residues in the CDR3. In DNA, the CDR3 is TGCGCCAGCAGTCCAATTGTGGGACAGCCACCTTATGTAGCTTTCTTT. This encodes CASSPIVGQPPYVAFF.

This chain joins TRBV5-1 and TRBJ2-1; 7 bases match TRBD1. J gave up 4 bases and V 5 bases, and 12 bases lay outside the gene matches. The CDR3 is made up of 16 amino acids. In germline, CDR1 is SGHRS, CDR2 YFSETQ. The CDR3 sequence: CASSATTGTAYNEQFF. The CDR3 region has the DNA TGCGCCAGCAGTGCCACAACCGGGACAGCTTACAATGAGCAGTTCTTC.

The chain is built from TRBV5-1 and TRBJ2-1; D is perhaps TRBD2 (6 bases). The germline V and J ends were trimmed by 7 bases and 6 bases, with 17 bases remaining between them. Germline CDR1 reads SGHRS; CDR2 reads YFSETQ. The CDR3 consists of 14 residues. CDR3 region: CASRWGGGVNEQFF. The CDR3 DNA reads as TGCGCCAGCCGGTGGGGAGGAGGGGTCAATGAGCAGTTCTTC.

Only a few counts were recorded for this clonotype. V usage is TRBV6-5 and J usage is TRBJ1-5, with unresolved D. The V and J ends lost 2 bases and 0 bases respectively, with 8 bases between them. CDR1 and CDR2 from the germline V gene are MNHEY and SVGAGI. The CDR3 length is 15 residues. CDR3 amino acids: CASSYGQDSNQPQHF. As DNA, the CDR3 is TGTGCCAGCAGTTACGGCCAGGATAGCAATCAGCCCCAGCATTTT.

The chain carries TRBV4-3 and TRBJ2-3, with 7 bases fitting TRBD1. This CDR3 spans 17 amino acids. Germline assignment: CDR1 LGHNA and CDR2 YSLEER. Trimming at V came to 0 bases and at J to 4 bases, leaving 10 bases not matched to a gene. CDR3 sequence (DNA): TGCGCCAGCAGCCAAGATAGTGGCCCTCAGGGGGCAGATACGCAGTATTTT. Its protein is CASSQDSGPQGADTQYF.

This clonotype was counted a few times. The rearrangement uses TRBV20-1 and TRBJ2-7; unclear D gene. Trimming took 5 bases from V and 3 from J, leaving 14 bases between them. The CDR3 contains 13 residues. Germline lookup yields CDR1 DFQATT and CDR2 SNEGSKA (reference sequence). This chain's CDR3 is CSAQAPADYEQYV. In DNA, the CDR3 is TGCAGTGCTCAGGCCCCTGCAGACTACGAGCAGTACGTC.

The chain uses TRBV2 and TRBJ1-2; D is perhaps TRBD1 (5 bases). CDR1 is SNHLY, CDR2 FYNNEI, per germline. The CDR3 length is 16 residues. V was trimmed by 2 bases and J by 4 bases, leaving 17 bases between them. In nucleotides, the CDR3 is TGTGCCAGCAGTGAAAGGGGTCTCGGGACGATCTATGGCTACACCTTC. Amino acids: CASSERGLGTIYGYTF.

This clonotype was counted at least ten times. The genes are TRBV20-1 and TRBJ2-3, with 9 bases matching TRBD2. Germline CDR1 is DFQATT and CDR2 is SNEGSKA (reference sequence). This CDR3 spans 15 amino acids. V shed 0 bases, J shed 5 bases, and the junction held 6 bases outside the gene matches. The CDR3 is CSARERTSAGDTQYF. As DNA, the CDR3 is TGCAGTGCTAGAGAAAGGACTAGCGCGGGAGATACGCAGTATTTT.